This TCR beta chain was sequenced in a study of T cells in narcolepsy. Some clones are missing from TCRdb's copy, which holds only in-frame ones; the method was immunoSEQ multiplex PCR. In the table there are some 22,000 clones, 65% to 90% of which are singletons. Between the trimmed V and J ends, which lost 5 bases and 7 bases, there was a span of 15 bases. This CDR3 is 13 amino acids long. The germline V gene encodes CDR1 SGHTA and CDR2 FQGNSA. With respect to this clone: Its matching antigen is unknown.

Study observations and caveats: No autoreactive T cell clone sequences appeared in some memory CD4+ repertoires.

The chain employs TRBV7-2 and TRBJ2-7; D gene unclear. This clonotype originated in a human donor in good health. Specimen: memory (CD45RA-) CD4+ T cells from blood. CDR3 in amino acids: CASSIIDPREQYF. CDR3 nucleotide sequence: TGTGCCAGCAGCATCATCGACCCGCGGGAGCAGTACTTC.